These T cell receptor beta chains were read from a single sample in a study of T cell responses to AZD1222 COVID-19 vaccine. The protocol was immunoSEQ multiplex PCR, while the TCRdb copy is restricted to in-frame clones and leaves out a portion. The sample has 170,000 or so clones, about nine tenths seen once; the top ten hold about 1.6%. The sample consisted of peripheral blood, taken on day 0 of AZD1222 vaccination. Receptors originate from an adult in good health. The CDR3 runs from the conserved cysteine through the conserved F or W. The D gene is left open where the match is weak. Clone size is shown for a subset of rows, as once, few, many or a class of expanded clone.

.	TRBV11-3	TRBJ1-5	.	TGTGCCGGGGGGGCCGGGCCGGGATTTGGAAGCAATCAGCCCCAGCATTTT	CAGGAGPGFGSNQPQHF
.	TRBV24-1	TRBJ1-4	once	TGTGCCACCAGTGAAAAAGGCGGTGAAAAACTGTTTTTT	CATSEKGGEKLFF
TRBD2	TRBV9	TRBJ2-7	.	TGTGCCAGCAGCGTAGTGGGCGGGGGGTACGGCGAGCAGTACTTC	CASSVVGGGYGEQYF
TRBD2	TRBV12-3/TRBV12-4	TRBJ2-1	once	TGTGCCAGCAGTTTTAGCGGGGGGGCCCAGTTCTTC	CASSFSGGAQFF
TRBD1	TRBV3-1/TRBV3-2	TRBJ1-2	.	TGTGCCAGCAGCCCCAGGGGGCAGACCTATGGCTACACCTTC	CASSPRGQTYGYTF
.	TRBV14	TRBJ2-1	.	TGTGCCAGCAGCCAGCGGGGTAGATACAATGAGCAGTTCTTC	CASSQRGRYNEQFF
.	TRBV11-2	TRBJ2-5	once	TGTGCCAGTAGGAAAGACCAAGAGACCCAGTACTTC	CASRKDQETQYF
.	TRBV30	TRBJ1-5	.	TGTGCCTGGAGTACCCGGGACAAGAATCAGCCCCAGCATTTT	CAWSTRDKNQPQHF
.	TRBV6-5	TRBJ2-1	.	TGTGCCAGCAGTTACAGCACCCTCAATGAGCAGTTCTTC	CASSYSTLNEQFF
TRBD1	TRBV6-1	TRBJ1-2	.	TGTGCCAGCAGTGAGGCCAGGGGGCGCGGTGGCTACACCTTC	CASSEARGRGGYTF
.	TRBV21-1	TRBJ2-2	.	TGTGCCAGCAGCCCACAGCGGGGGGGCCCCCGGGAGCTGTTTTTT	CASSPQRGGPRELFF
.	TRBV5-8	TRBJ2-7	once	TGTGCCAGCAGACCTCAGTGGGGGAACTACGAGCAGTACTTC	CASRPQWGNYEQYF
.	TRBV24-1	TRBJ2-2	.	TGTGCCACCAGTGGGCAGGACGCGAACACCGGGGAGCTGTTTTTT	CATSGQDANTGELFF
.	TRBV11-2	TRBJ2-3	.	TGTGCCAGCAGCCTCCCGGGGGCAGATACGCAGTATTTT	CASSLPGADTQYF
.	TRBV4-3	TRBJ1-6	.	TGCGCCAGCAGCCAAGACCCCGAACTTTATTCACCCCTCCACTTT	CASSQDPELYSPLHF
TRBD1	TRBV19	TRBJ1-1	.	TGTGCCAGTAATACAGGGGGAAGAACTGAAGCTTTCTTT	CASNTGGRTEAFF
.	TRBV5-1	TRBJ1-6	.	TGCGCCAGCAGCTTGGCGGGGACATATGCTTCCTATAATTCACCCCTCCACTTT	CASSLAGTYASYNSPLHF
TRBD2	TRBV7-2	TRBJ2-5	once	TGTGCCAGCAGCTTAGGTGGCGGGGGGGCACAAGAGACCCAGTACTTC	CASSLGGGGAQETQYF
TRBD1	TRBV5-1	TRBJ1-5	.	TGCGCCAGCAGCTTGGGACAGGGACCCTATCAGCCCCAGCATTTT	CASSLGQGPYQPQHF
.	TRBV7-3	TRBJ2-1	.	TGTGCCAGCAGCCGAGGAGACAGGCGGGATGAGCAGTTCTTC	CASSRGDRRDEQFF
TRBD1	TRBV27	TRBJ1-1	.	TGTGCCAGCAACCCGTGGCCGACAGGGGGGAAGGCTGAAGCTTTCTTT	CASNPWPTGGKAEAFF
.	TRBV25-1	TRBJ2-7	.	TGTGCCAGCAGTGAGGTGGCGACCTCGGGTTCCGAGCAGTACTTC	CASSEVATSGSEQYF
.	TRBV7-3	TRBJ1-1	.	TGTGCCAGCAGCTTAACGGCGGGAATGAACACTGAAGCTTTCTTT	CASSLTAGMNTEAFF
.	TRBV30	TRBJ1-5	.	TGTGCCTGTTCCCGGGACAACAATCAGCCCCAGCATTTT	CACSRDNNQPQHF
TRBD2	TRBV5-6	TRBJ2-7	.	TGTGCCAGCAGCCCCCCGGGACTAGCGGGGGGCAAGGCGCAGTACTTC	CASSPPGLAGGKAQYF
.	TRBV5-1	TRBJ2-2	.	TGCGCCAGCAGCCCGGGGGGACAGGCGCTTACCGGGGAGCTGTTTTTT	CASSPGGQALTGELFF
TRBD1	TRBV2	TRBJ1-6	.	TGTGCCAGCCGTCCCCTTCAGGGGGTCCGATCACCCCTCCACTTT	CASRPLQGVRSPLHF
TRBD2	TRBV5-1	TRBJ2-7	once	TGCGCCAGCAGCCTGGACGGGGAGGGATGGAATCGGGAGCAGTACTTC	CASSLDGEGWNREQYF
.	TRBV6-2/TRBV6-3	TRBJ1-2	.	TGTGCCAGCAGCCCCGGGGGGGCCGCTAACTATGGCTACACCTTC	CASSPGGAANYGYTF
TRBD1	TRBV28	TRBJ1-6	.	TGTGCCAGTTCTTACCTCAGACCCGGGACAGGGGGATCACCCCTCCACTTT	CASSYLRPGTGGSPLHF
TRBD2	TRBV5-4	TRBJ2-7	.	TGTGCCAGCAGTTCGAAAGCCGGGACTAGCGGGGGGCCAAATCCCTACGAGCAGTACTTC	CASSSKAGTSGGPNPYEQYF
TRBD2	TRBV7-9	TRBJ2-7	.	TGTGCCAGCAGCTTCGGGGGTAGCGGGGCCTACGAGCAGTACTTC	CASSFGGSGAYEQYF
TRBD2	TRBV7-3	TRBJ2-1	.	TGTGCCAGCAGCTTATCTAGCGGGGGGCCGAGCTCCTACAATGAGCAGTTCTTC	CASSLSSGGPSSYNEQFF
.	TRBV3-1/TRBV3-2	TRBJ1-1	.	TGTGCCAGCAGCCAAACCGGGTCACGAAACGTAATGAACACTGAAGCTTTCTTT	CASSQTGSRNVMNTEAFF
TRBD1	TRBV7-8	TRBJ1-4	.	TGTGCCAGCAGCCCAAGGGAGGGGGCCGGCGATGAAAAACTGTTTTTT	CASSPREGAGDEKLFF
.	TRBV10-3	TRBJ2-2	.	TGTGCCATCAGCGAAGGACAGCTGGACACCGGGGAGCTGTTTTTT	CAISEGQLDTGELFF
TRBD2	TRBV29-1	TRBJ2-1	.	TGCAGCGTAGCGGGGGGATACAATGAGCAGTTCTTC	CSVAGGYNEQFF
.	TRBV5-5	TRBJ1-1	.	TGTGCCAGCAGTACGTGGGGAGGAGTGAGCACTGAAGCTTTCTTT	CASSTWGGVSTEAFF
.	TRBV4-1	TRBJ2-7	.	TGCGCCAGCAGCCAAGCTTCTAGGAGTGAGACCTACGAGCAGTACTTC	CASSQASRSETYEQYF
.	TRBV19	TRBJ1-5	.	TGTGCCAGTACCCACTCGGGGGGCAATCAGCCCCAGCATTTT	CASTHSGGNQPQHF
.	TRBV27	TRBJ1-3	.	TGTGCCAGCAGTTGGGGTAAGAGCTCTGGAAACACCATATATTTT	CASSWGKSSGNTIYF
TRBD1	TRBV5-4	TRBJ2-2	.	TGTGCCAGCAGCTTGGTAGGGGGCCACACCGGGGAGCTGTTTTTT	CASSLVGGHTGELFF
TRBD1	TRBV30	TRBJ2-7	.	TGTGCCTGGAGTGAAGTGGACAGGTCGTACGAGCAGTACTTC	CAWSEVDRSYEQYF
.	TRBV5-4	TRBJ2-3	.	TGTGCCAGCAGCCGAGTAATAAAAACAGATACGCAGTATTTT	CASSRVIKTDTQYF
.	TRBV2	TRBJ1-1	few	TGTGCCAGCAGTGAACAGGGGAACACTGAAGCTTTCTTT	CASSEQGNTEAFF
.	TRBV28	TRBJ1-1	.	TGTGCCAGCAGTCTTCATTCTACAGGAGGCACTGAAGCTTTCTTT	CASSLHSTGGTEAFF